This is a list of T cell receptor beta chains from one sample in a study of graft-versus-host responses after intestinal transplantation. Using immunoSEQ multiplex PCR, the repertoire was profiled, and TCRdb retains in-frame clones only, with some absent. The table shows roughly 50,000 clones, with about 89% occurring only once. Sequences were derived from PBMCs, sampled nearly 670 days after intestinal transplant. The receptors originated from a human patient who received an intestinal transplant, so some T cells may come from the graft donor. The CDR3 runs from the conserved cysteine through the conserved F or W. The D gene is left open where the match is weak. A clone size is listed for some rows: how often the clone was seen (once, few, many), or a class if it is expanded.

V gene	D gene	clone size	J gene	CDR3 protein	CDR3 DNA
TRBV29-1	-	few	TRBJ1-2	CSVGRHRYGYTF	TGCAGCGTTGGAAGACACCGCTATGGCTACACCTTC
TRBV7-9	-	-	TRBJ2-5	CASSSGTVPETQYF	TGTGCCAGCAGCTCCGGGACTGTCCCCGAGACCCAGTACTTC
TRBV7-8	TRBD2	once	TRBJ2-1	CASTRLAGNEQFF	TGTGCCAGCACCCGACTAGCGGGGAATGAGCAGTTCTTC
TRBV28	-	-	TRBJ2-5	CASSLVGAETQYF	TGTGCCAGCAGTTTAGTGGGAGCAGAGACCCAGTACTTC
TRBV5-1	TRBD1	-	TRBJ1-1	CASSFTGGTEAFF	TGCGCCAGCAGCTTCACAGGGGGGACTGAAGCTTTCTTT
TRBV5-1	-	-	TRBJ1-2	CASSGTENYGYTF	TGCGCCAGCAGCGGGACGGAGAACTATGGCTACACCTTC
TRBV4-1	-	once	TRBJ2-7	CASSHLKDVYEQYF	TGCGCCAGCAGCCATCTTAAGGACGTATACGAGCAGTACTTC
TRBV9	-	-	TRBJ2-1	CASSVGGDSYNEQFF	TGTGCCAGCAGCGTAGGGGGGGACAGCTACAATGAGCAGTTCTTC
TRBV19	-	-	TRBJ1-5	CASSEDREQPQHF	TGTGCCAGTTCTGAAGATAGAGAACAGCCCCAGCATTTT
TRBV30	-	few	TRBJ1-2	CAWSVGGSFYGYTF	TGTGCCTGGAGTGTTGGAGGCAGCTTCTATGGCTACACCTTC
TRBV7-8	-	-	TRBJ2-3	CASSLLRDTQYF	TGTGCCAGCAGCCTCCTGCGGGATACGCAGTATTTT
TRBV6-1	TRBD1	-	TRBJ1-1	CASSRGQGGTEAFF	TGTGCCAGCAGCCGGGGACAGGGCGGCACTGAAGCTTTCTTT
TRBV6-5	-	-	TRBJ1-2	CASSPDKNYGYTF	TGTGCCAGCAGTCCTGACAAGAACTATGGCTACACCTTC
TRBV18	-	-	TRBJ2-2	CASSPGGTATGELFF	TGTGCCAGCTCACCGGGGGGGACAGCAACCGGGGAGCTGTTTTTT
TRBV7-3	-	once	TRBJ2-1	CASSPNSDEQFF	TGTGCCAGCAGCCCCAATAGTGATGAGCAGTTCTTC
TRBV18	TRBD1	once	TRBJ2-7	CASSDRAATWSYEQYF	TGTGCCAGCTCGGACAGGGCGGCCACTTGGTCCTACGAGCAGTACTTC
TRBV27	TRBD2	-	TRBJ2-3	CASRLAGGPGDTQYF	TGTGCCAGCAGACTAGCGGGGGGGCCGGGAGATACGCAGTATTTT
TRBV7-2	-	-	TRBJ1-2	CASSLDRANYGYTF	TGTGCCAGCAGCTTAGATAGAGCTAACTATGGCTACACCTTC
TRBV6-4	-	-	TRBJ1-1	CASRSTVDTEAFF	TGTGCCAGCAGGTCGACAGTAGACACTGAAGCTTTCTTT
TRBV10-3	TRBD1	-	TRBJ1-5	CAISEAQGAQPQHF	TGTGCCATCAGTGAGGCTCAGGGGGCTCAGCCCCAGCATTTT
TRBV27	TRBD1	-	TRBJ2-7	CASTYGTGATEQYF	TGTGCCAGCACCTATGGGACAGGGGCTACGGAGCAGTACTTC
TRBV18	TRBD2	-	TRBJ2-1	CASSPPTRTSGNEQFF	TGTGCCAGCTCACCACCGACCCGGACTAGCGGGAATGAGCAGTTCTTC